The subject of this entry is one T cell receptor (beta chain). Antigen: not known. The data originate from a study of cytomegalovirus exposure and HLA in healthy donors. Germline CDR1 reads SGHTA; CDR2 reads FQGNSA. This CDR3 is built from 18 residues. With 4 bases clipped from V and 2 bases from J, the junction kept 10 bases outside the gene matches. The study, taken as a whole, reports: Diagnosis of cytomegalovirus status made by the classifier reportedly showed high specificity and sensitivity. First-cohort TCR clusters were later found to tend to co-occur in the 130 or so validation repertoires.

TCRdb's copy holds only in-frame clones and misses some; the assay was immunoSEQ multiplex PCR. The data show over 200,000 clones, 88% seen once. Material for sequencing was PBMCs. The chain is built from TRBV7-2 and TRBJ2-3, with 12 bases that match TRBD2. The sequence came from a woman aged 18 to 35 in good health and CMV-seronegative. The CDR3 DNA reads as TGTGCCAGCAGCTCTGGACTAGCGGGACCAGACTACACAGATACGCAGTATTTT. As protein: CASSSGLAGPDYTDTQYF.